These 6 T cell receptor beta chains share one sample of origin, sequenced in a study of cytomegalovirus exposure and HLA in healthy donors. Primers for the PCR totalled 60 Vbeta and 13 Jbeta. Produced via immunoSEQ multiplex PCR; TCRdb's table is partial and in-frame only. The sample lists about 120,000 clones, around 80% occurring once. The specimen sequenced was PBMCs. All receptors come from a female donor in good health and CMV-seronegative.

The table lists this clone with a few counts. The chain joins TRBV4-1 to TRBJ2-2; no firm D call. Germline lookup yields CDR1 MGHRA and CDR2 YSYEKL. V was cut by 1 base and J by 3 bases, with 6 bases left in between. This CDR3 has 14 amino acids. The CDR3 sequence: CASSQAFHTGELFF. In nucleotides, the CDR3 is TGCGCCAGCAGCCAAGCTTTCCACACCGGGGAGCTGTTTTTT.

This clone was observed a few times. The V and J genes are TRBV27 and TRBJ2-7; D gene uncertain. The CDR3 contains 12 residues. Germline V CDR1 and CDR2: MNHEY, SMNVEV (reference sequence). Trimming left V 6 bases short and J 3 bases short, with 9 bases between. The DNA of the CDR3 is TGTGCCAGCAGGGGCAGTCACTACGAGCAGTACTTC. Translation: CASRGSHYEQYF.

V gene TRBV2 combines with J gene TRBJ1-2; 7 bases agree with TRBD1. CDR1 and CDR2 (germline): SNHLY, FYNNEI. V lost 6 bases to trimming and J lost 5 bases; unmatched junction nucleotides: 15. The CDR3 totals 16 residues. The CDR3 nucleotides read TGTGCCAGCAGCGAAAGACAGGGTGGTAGATCATATGGCTACACCTTC. This encodes CASSERQGGRSYGYTF.

The chain combines TRBV5-4 with TRBJ2-2; 13 nucleotides line up with TRBD2. Germline V gene sequence: CDR1 SGHNT, CDR2 YYREEE (reference sequence). The CDR3 is made up of 17 amino acids. V shed 1 base and J 4 bases; nucleotides not matched to a gene: 4. The CDR3 bases are TGTGCCAGCAGCTTGACTAGCGGGGGGGCCACCACCGGGGAGCTGTTTTTT. Amino acid sequence: CASSLTSGGATTGELFF. The full variable domain, in which reference TRBV5-4 and TRBJ2-2 provide the parts outside the CDR3, is ETGVTQSPTHLIKTRGQQVTLRCSSQSGHNTVSWYQQALGQGPQFIFQYYREEENGRGNFPPRFSGLQFPNYSSELNVNALELDDSALYLCASSLTSGGATTGELFFGEGSRLTVL.

V and J are TRBV18 and TRBJ2-7; D possibly corresponds to TRBD2 (5 bases). CDR1 and CDR2 from the germline V gene are KGHSH and LQKENI. Trimming cost V 6 bases and J 2 bases, with 11 bases left between them. The CDR3 is 13 amino acids. Written as DNA, the CDR3 is TGTGCCAGCTCCAGCCGGGGTACCTACGAGCAGTACTTC. This translates into CASSSRGTYEQYF.

The genes are TRBV10-3 and TRBJ1-4; D possibly corresponds to TRBD1 (6 bases). The V gene lost 0 bases and the J gene lost 2 bases, with 7 bases spanning the gap. The CDR3 has 15 residues. In germline, CDR1 is ENHRY, CDR2 SYGVKD. CDR3 region: CAISESQGTNEKLFF. DNA of the CDR3: TGTGCCATCAGTGAGTCCCAGGGGACTAATGAAAAACTGTTTTTT.